This T cell receptor (beta chain) emerged from a study of shared clonotypes between healthy human individuals. Study in general: Each donor had three CD4 naive, three CD4 memory, two CD8 naive and one CD8 memory plate.

The method was immunoSEQ multiplex PCR; TCRdb's version includes in-frame clones alone and lacks a portion of them. This table has under 1 million clones, about 97% appearing once. CDR1 is SGHTA and CDR2 is FQGNSA in the germline V gene. V was shortened by 4 bases and J by 9 bases, with 10 bases between the two germline ends. The CDR3 loop spans 12 amino acids. CD8 cells regarded as naive lacked CD45RO, were positively chosen for CCR7, and omitted terminally differentiated effector memory CD45RA+ cells. There were only Caucasian adults among the donors, and all lived in Nashville, Tennessee. This sequence joins TRBV7-2 and TRBJ2-1, with D unresolved. Sequenced: naive CD8+ T cells sorted from blood. This TCR derives from a man aged 25-45 years in good health. The CDR3 protein is CASSSDSGEQFF. CDR3 bases: TGTGCCAGCAGCTCAGACTCGGGTGAGCAGTTCTTC.